This T cell receptor (beta chain) was profiled in a study of blood T cell repertoires in COVID-19. Overall study: Sites across the United States, Italy and Spain contributed samples from acute and convalescent COVID-19. Sample material is recorded as cDNA or gDNA derived from T cells, B-cell-depleted T cells, or PBMCs.

Germline loops: CDR1 DFQATT, CDR2 SNEGSKA (reference sequence). Trimming took 5 bases from V and 8 from J; bases not matched to a gene: 5. This CDR3 is built from 11 residues. Original processing notes: Reference gene primer amplification gave nucleated cell count estimates. TCRdb keeps only in-frame clones here, not all; method: immunoSEQ multiplex PCR. V and J calls and clone size are given by that table; D and trimming were obtained from the DNA. The sample has about 80,000 clones, around 79% seen once; the top ten hold approximately 12%. The specimen sequenced was peripheral blood. The V call is TRBV20-1, the J call TRBJ1-2; 7 bases align to TRBD1. This clonotype originated in an elderly man with acute or convalescent COVID-19. CDR3 residues: CSAETGTGYTF. CDR3 bases: TGCAGTGCTGAGACAGGGACCGGCTACACCTTC.